The 9 T cell receptor beta chains presented below share a single source sample, sequenced in a study of vaccination and CD4 T cells after COVID-19 (dated by TCRdb to the early 2020s). The intended sense of this specimen's treatment or condition label: roughly 10-day PBMC culture with coronavirus spike peptide pools or control peptides (ViraFEST assay). Preparation of the library involved PCR. The listed sequencing device is Illumina iSeq 100. TCR sequencing of DNA from cultured CD4+ T cells used the Oncomine TCR Beta short-read assay at the Johns Hopkins FTIC core. TCRdb took the public reads, trimmed them with fastp at Q25, ran MiXCR for clone calling and kept in-frame beta chains. Rows matching on CDR3 protein sequence are summarized as one entry with the most common DNA and genes. This sample lists roughly 28,000 distinct CDR3 sequences; around 64% were detected once. Clones ranked in the top ten supply about a sixth of the sample.

Antigen specificity for these receptors is unknown. The sample here was CD4+ T cells from blood, cultured in vitro, taken after SARS-CoV-2 vaccination. The receptors come from a human donor who received a COVID-19 vaccine.

V and J are TRBV21-1 and TRBJ2-7; the D call in the table, TRBD1, was not verified against the DNA. TRBV21-1 is noted as a pseudogene. CDR3 length: 14 residues. The chain's CDR3 is CASSRDRDGYEQYF. DNA of the CDR3: TGTGCCAGCAGCCGGGACAGGGACGGCTACGAGCAGTACTTC.

The V and J genes are TRBV6-1 and TRBJ1-3; 7 bases are a match to TRBD1. The CDR3 totals 15 residues. V was pared by 5 bases and J by 1 base, with 5 bases of the junction left unmatched. Germline V gene sequence: CDR1 MNHNS, CDR2 SASEGT. This CDR3 reads CASSRLQGSGNTIYF. The CDR3 region has the DNA TGTGCCAGCAGTCGTTTACAGGGGTCTGGAAACACCATATATTTT.

The chain recombines TRBV10-3 with TRBJ2-1; D is perhaps TRBD1 (6 bases). The germline gives CDR1 ENHRY, CDR2 SYGVKD. Between the trimmed V and J ends, which lost 8 bases and 4 bases, there was a span of 15 bases. The CDR3 loop spans 14 amino acids. CDR3 in DNA: TGTGCCATCGGCAACGGACAGAGATACAATGAGCAGTTCTTC. The encoded protein is CAIGNGQRYNEQFF.

The chain employs TRBV11-3 and TRBJ1-6; D uncertain. Trimming removed 0 bases at V and 7 bases at J, with 7 bases between. Germline CDR1 is SGHNT and CDR2 is YENEEA. The CDR3 loop spans 14 amino acids. CDR3 bases: TGTGCCAGCAGCTTAGATTGGCCCAATTCACCCCTCCACTTT. The encoded protein is CASSLDWPNSPLHF.

A few counts support this clonotype. The chain couples TRBV20-1 to TRBJ2-3; 9 nucleotides align to TRBD2. The J segment lost 2 bases and the V segment lost 6 bases, leaving 12 bases of the junction unmatched. This CDR3 comprises 16 residues. Germline V CDR1 and CDR2: DFQATT, SNEGSKA (reference sequence). In DNA, the CDR3 is TGCAGTGCACTGCGTTGGGTAGCGGGGGACACAGATACGCAGTATTTT. Translated: CSALRWVAGDTDTQYF.

The chain has TRBV6-1 and TRBJ1-4; D is perhaps TRBD1 (6 bases). The germline gives CDR1 MNHNS, CDR2 SASEGT. The CDR3 loop spans 15 amino acids. Deletions cut 5 bases from V and 2 bases from J, with 12 bases between. The CDR3 spells CASSRQGITNEKLFF. CDR3 DNA sequence: TGTGCCAGCAGTCGCCAGGGGATCACTAATGAAAAACTGTTTTTT.

The chain recombines TRBV6-1 with TRBJ1-2; 7 bases fit TRBD1. V trimming: 6 bases; J trimming: 2 bases; junction bases outside the gene matches: 0. Germline V gene lookup returns CDR1 MNHNS and CDR2 SASEGT. CDR3 length: 12 amino acids. In nucleotides, the CDR3 is TGTGCCAGCAGACAGGGGAACTATGGCTACACCTTC. Translated, it gives CASRQGNYGYTF.

V is TRBV9 and J is TRBJ2-2; 7 bases match TRBD2. Germline CDR1 reads SGDLS; CDR2 reads YYNGEE. The V gene end was trimmed by 4 bases and the J gene end by 0 bases; junction bases not matched to a gene: 3. This CDR3 contains 15 residues. The CDR3 DNA reads as TGTGCCAGCAGCCTGAGCGGGGCGAACACCGGGGAGCTGTTTTTT. It codes for CASSLSGANTGELFF.

The chain couples TRBV21-1 to TRBJ2-3; no DNA check was done on the table's D call, TRBD1. TRBV21-1 is given as a pseudogene. This CDR3 spans 14 amino acids. The CDR3 sequence is CASSKESRDHTQYF. The CDR3 bases are TGTGCCAGCAGCAAAGAATCCCGAGACCACACGCAGTATTTT.